What follows are 20 T cell receptor beta chains derived from one specimen sequenced in a study of T cell responses to AZD1222 COVID-19 vaccine. Data came from immunoSEQ multiplex PCR; TCRdb stores just in-frame clones and leaves some out. The table records roughly 140,000 clones, 92% of them present only once. Here the sequenced sample was peripheral blood, taken 28 days after the second AZD1222 dose. The source is an adult who received the AZD1222 COVID-19 vaccine.

The chain uses TRBV5-1 and TRBJ2-7; D may be TRBD2 (5 bases). Deletions cut 5 bases from V and 0 bases from J, with 15 bases between. The CDR3 spans 15 residues. The germline V gene encodes CDR1 SGHRS and CDR2 YFSETQ. The CDR3 sequence: CASRIEADSSYEQYF. The CDR3 DNA reads TGCGCCAGCAGAATTGAAGCGGATAGCTCCTACGAGCAGTACTTC.

The chain recombines TRBV4-1 with TRBJ1-5; TRBD1 agrees at 9 bases. With V trimmed by 1 base and J by 3 bases, 13 bases remained unmatched. CDR3 length: 19 residues. The germline V gene has CDR1 MGHRA and CDR2 YSYEKL. CDR3 coding DNA: TGCGCCAGCAGCCAAGCCTTCCGACAGGGGGATGGGGTCAATCAGCCCCAGCATTTT. Protein product: CASSQAFRQGDGVNQPQHF.

The chain is built from TRBV11-2 and TRBJ1-1; D gene uncertain. The CDR3 extends over 16 amino acids. Trimming took off 1 base at V and 1 base at J, with 13 bases between the two ends. CDR1 SGHAT and CDR2 FQNNGV come from the germline V gene. DNA of the CDR3: TGTGCCAGCAGCTTAGCTCGGTCGAGGGAGAACACTGAAGCTTTCTTT. It yields the protein CASSLARSRENTEAFF.

V is TRBV11-2 and J is TRBJ1-6, with 9 nucleotides matching TRBD1. The germline gives CDR1 SGHAT, CDR2 FQNNGV. The CDR3 contains 13 residues. J lost 14 bases, V lost 5 bases, and 7 bases had no gene match. CDR3 nucleotides: TGTGCCAGCAGCAGTCGACAGGGGGGGACCCTCCACTTT. This translates into CASSSRQGGTLHF.

The chain combines TRBV6-5 with TRBJ2-1; D remains ambiguous. V lost 2 bases, J lost 3 bases, and 8 bases lay in between. This CDR3 region has 14 residues. CDR1 is MNHEY, CDR2 SVGAGI, per germline. The CDR3 DNA reads as TGTGCCAGCAGTTACGACGCACACTACAATGAGCAGTTCTTC. Its protein product is CASSYDAHYNEQFF.

The chain uses TRBV7-8 and TRBJ2-7; unclear D gene. The V gene lost 5 bases and the J gene lost 7 bases, with 12 bases spanning the gap. This CDR3 comprises 12 residues. Germline CDR1 reads SGHVS; CDR2 reads FQNEAQ. CDR3 nucleotides: TGTGCCAGCAGCGATCCCGCCGCGGAGCAGTACTTC. Translated: CASSDPAAEQYF.

The CDR3 nucleotides are TGTGCCAGCAGAGCGGGCAGGGGTGATGGCTACACCTTC. Translating gives CASRAGRGDGYTF. V is TRBV11-2 and J is TRBJ1-2, with D maybe TRBD1 (6 bases). The CDR3 is made up of 13 amino acids. V shed 6 bases and J shed 6 bases, with 14 bases lying between them. Germline assignment: CDR1 SGHAT and CDR2 FQNNGV.

The CDR3 region is CASSSSGVSYEQYF. Written as DNA, the CDR3 is TGCGCCAGCAGCTCGTCCGGCGTCTCCTACGAGCAGTACTTC. The chain uses TRBV5-1 and TRBJ2-7, with D hard to call. The CDR3 contains 14 residues. Looked up from germline, CDR1 is SGHRS and CDR2 is YFSETQ. V lost 3 bases, J lost 0 bases, and 10 bases lay in between.

This clone was picked up a small number of times. The rearrangement uses TRBV7-9 and TRBJ2-2; D is unclear. Germline loops: CDR1 SEHNR, CDR2 FQNEAQ (reference sequence). This CDR3 region has 15 residues. V lost 1 base, J lost 7 bases, and 13 bases lay in between. CDR3 residues: CASSLGQSWGGELFF. CDR3 nucleotides: TGTGCCAGCAGCTTAGGTCAGAGCTGGGGCGGGGAGCTGTTTTTT.

This sequence joins TRBV28 and TRBJ2-7, with D perhaps TRBD1 or TRBD2 (5 bases each). From germline, CDR1 is MDHEN and CDR2 SYDVKM. The CDR3 length is 13 residues. V was trimmed by 7 bases and J by 2 bases, leaving 12 bases between them. CDR3 protein: CASTVLGAYEQYF. The CDR3, as DNA: TGTGCCAGCACTGTTTTGGGGGCCTACGAGCAGTACTTC.

Of note for this clone: The same CDR3 also results from other DNA sequences found in this sample. This chain connects TRBV27 to TRBJ1-1, with TRBD1 as a possible D gene (5 bases). The germline V gene encodes CDR1 MNHEY and CDR2 SMNVEV (reference sequence). Trimming removed 4 bases from V and 1 base from J, with 13 bases in between. The CDR3 is made up of 15 amino acids. The CDR3 nucleotides read TGTGCCAGCAGTTCGCCGGGGACGGGGAACACTGAAGCTTTCTTT. Encoded protein: CASSSPGTGNTEAFF.

This rearrangement joins TRBV4-1 to TRBJ2-7; 7 nucleotides match TRBD1. With V trimmed by 0 bases and J by 4 bases, 12 bases remained unmatched. CDR1 is MGHRA, CDR2 YSYEKL, per germline. This CDR3 spans 17 amino acids. The DNA of the CDR3 is TGCGCCAGCAGCCAAGAAACGAGGACCGGGACAGCTTACGAGCAGTACTTC. It yields the protein CASSQETRTGTAYEQYF.

The chain combines TRBV24-1 with TRBJ2-1; the D is unclear. V was cut by 0 bases and J by 6 bases, with 11 bases left in between. This CDR3 comprises 15 residues. Germline values: CDR1 KGHDR, CDR2 SFDVKD. The CDR3 reads CATSDLNNFSNEQFF. The CDR3 DNA sequence: TGTGCCACCAGTGATTTGAACAACTTTTCCAATGAGCAGTTCTTC.

This chain uses TRBV4-1 with TRBJ2-2, with 8 nucleotides matching TRBD1. Trimming cost V 4 bases and J 8 bases; bases outside gene matches: 6. CDR3 size: 14 residues. Germline CDR1 MGHRA, CDR2 YSYEKL. The CDR3 DNA reads as TGCGCCAGCAGCCTGACAGGGGCGAGTGGGGAGCTGTTTTTT. It is translated as CASSLTGASGELFF.

This clone came up a few times. The sample holds other DNA sequences that translate to the same CDR3. V and J are TRBV18 and TRBJ2-5; D gene unclear. The V end was cut by 6 bases, the J end by 0 bases, with 5 bases between. This CDR3 contains 12 residues. Germline V CDR1 and CDR2: KGHSH, LQKENI. The CDR3 sequence: CASSPYQETQYF. The CDR3 DNA follows: TGTGCCAGCTCCCCGTACCAAGAGACCCAGTACTTC.

The V and J genes are TRBV2 and TRBJ2-7; weak D call: TRBD1 (6 bases). The CDR3 consists of 12 residues. The V and J ends lost 5 bases and 3 bases respectively, with 8 bases between them. The germline V gene has CDR1 SNHLY and CDR2 FYNNEI. The CDR3 DNA reads TGTGCCAGCAGTTGGGACAACTACGAGCAGTACTTC. As protein: CASSWDNYEQYF.

The chain combines TRBV5-1 with TRBJ1-4; 7 nucleotides agree with TRBD1. Germline CDR1 reads SGHRS; CDR2 reads YFSETQ. CDR3 length: 13 residues. V lost 2 bases to trimming and J lost 17 bases; unmatched junction nucleotides: 12. The CDR3 region has the DNA TGCGCCAGCAGCTTAAACCAGGGGGACACAAAATTTTTT. Amino acids: CASSLNQGDTKFF.

This rearrangement joins TRBV6-1 to TRBJ2-5; unclear D gene. With 1 base removed from V and 5 bases from J, the gap between germline ends came to 8 bases. CDR3 size: 13 residues. The germline V gene encodes CDR1 MNHNS and CDR2 SASEGT. The CDR3 bases are TGTGCCAGCAGTGAAGTGGAAGGGGAGACCCAGTACTTC. It encodes CASSEVEGETQYF.

This clone was found once. V gene TRBV7-2 combines with J gene TRBJ2-1; the match to TRBD2 covers 7 bases. The germline CDR1 and CDR2 sequences are SGHTA and FQGNSA. V trimming: 5 bases; J trimming: 4 bases; junction bases outside the gene matches: 11. CDR3 length: 16 residues. The CDR3 loop reads CASSRAAGARYNEQFF. The CDR3 DNA reads as TGTGCCAGCAGCCGGGCGGCGGGAGCGAGGTACAATGAGCAGTTCTTC.

The rearrangement joins TRBV10-3 to TRBJ1-2, with TRBD1 matching 10 bases. V dropped 4 bases and J dropped 3; count of bases not matched to a gene: 17. Germline-derived CDR1 and CDR2 are ENHRY and SYGVKD. The CDR3 extends over 19 amino acids. The CDR3 DNA reads TGTGCCATCAGTGCCAGCATACCGGGACAGGGGACGTTCTACTATGGCTACACCTTC. Translating gives CAISASIPGQGTFYYGYTF.